This entry is about one TCR beta chain. Antigen specificity is unknown. TCRdb's table, derived via immunoSEQ multiplex PCR, lists solely in-frame clones and lacks some. The table has roughly 2 million clones, approximately 96% seen once. This record comes from a study of shared clonotypes between healthy human individuals. Findings and caveats of the study: Although depth was large, rarefaction showed that sequencing of the sorted subsets was incomplete. The study sampled only blood, and tissue repertoires likely differ.

CD45RA+ naive and CD45RA-negative memory subsets were separated from CD4+ cells. This CDR3 has 15 amino acids. V was pared by 6 bases and J by 1 base, with 9 bases of the junction left unmatched. Germline V gene lookup returns CDR1 MNHNS and CDR2 SASEGT. The chain couples TRBV6-1 to TRBJ2-7, with TRBD1 identical over 7 bases. This receptor was obtained from a man aged 18 to 35 in good health. The sample taken for sequencing was naive CD4+ T cells sorted from blood. Subset reported: CD45RA+ positively selected. The chain's CDR3 is CASSATGRGSYEQYF. Here the CDR3 DNA reads TGTGCCAGCAGCGCGACAGGGCGTGGGTCCTACGAGCAGTACTTC.